The rows below give T cell receptor beta chains drawn from one sample of a study of T cell changes during pregnancy in multiple sclerosis. Clones were sequenced by immunoSEQ multiplex PCR, and TCRdb holds only the in-frame ones, with some missing. The table has over 50,000 clones, 88% seen once; the top ten hold around 1.6%. The material sequenced was peripheral blood, taken in the first trimester of pregnancy. The receptors derive from a female donor with multiple sclerosis, enrolled in a pregnancy study. CDR3s leave out the opening cysteine and the closing phenylalanine or tryptophan. D genes are given only for firm matches.

J gene: TRBJ2-1; D gene: TRBD2; V gene: TRBV4-3; CDR3 protein: ASSPGTSGILDEQF
J gene: TRBJ1-2; D gene: -; V gene: TRBV6-5; CDR3 protein: ASSYEGIVGYGYT
J gene: TRBJ2-7; D gene: TRBD1; V gene: TRBV5-4; CDR3 protein: ASSPDRGQSYEQY
J gene: TRBJ2-7; D gene: TRBD2; V gene: TRBV7-6; CDR3 protein: ASSPLAGEIYEQY
J gene: TRBJ2-7; D gene: -; V gene: TRBV11-2; CDR3 protein: ASSRDKTSYEQY
J gene: TRBJ2-7; D gene: TRBD2; V gene: TRBV5-1; CDR3 protein: ASRPPTWGGYEQY
J gene: TRBJ2-3; D gene: -; V gene: TRBV5-1; CDR3 protein: ASSFGEAGHGTQY
J gene: TRBJ2-7; D gene: TRBD2; V gene: TRBV7-9; CDR3 protein: ASSPGLAGLEQY
J gene: TRBJ2-5; D gene: -; V gene: TRBV11-3; CDR3 protein: ASRGRMGETQY
J gene: TRBJ2-1; D gene: -; V gene: TRBV11-3; CDR3 protein: ASSSGASGLAANEQF
J gene: TRBJ2-5; D gene: TRBD2; V gene: TRBV5-4; CDR3 protein: ASSRGTSGETQY
J gene: TRBJ1-2; D gene: -; V gene: TRBV5-1; CDR3 protein: ASSLFAGNGYT
J gene: TRBJ1-2; D gene: -; V gene: TRBV19; CDR3 protein: ASSSAGQYGYT
J gene: TRBJ1-4; D gene: -; V gene: TRBV5-1; CDR3 protein: ASSSDRNNEKLF
J gene: TRBJ1-1; D gene: TRBD1; V gene: TRBV4-1; CDR3 protein: ASSPPLGQPNTEAF
J gene: TRBJ2-3; D gene: -; V gene: TRBV9; CDR3 protein: ASSRVSGQGGTDTQY
J gene: TRBJ2-1; D gene: TRBD2; V gene: TRBV28; CDR3 protein: ASWNLREAPDNEQF
J gene: TRBJ2-2; D gene: TRBD2; V gene: TRBV15; CDR3 protein: ATSRSRLAGNTGELF
J gene: TRBJ1-1; D gene: -; V gene: TRBV6-5; CDR3 protein: ASSSRNTEAF
J gene: TRBJ2-1; D gene: TRBD2; V gene: TRBV5-1; CDR3 protein: ASSLSPRPSGDNEQF
J gene: TRBJ2-7; D gene: TRBD2; V gene: TRBV5-5; CDR3 protein: ASSDRLAGATEQY
J gene: TRBJ2-3; D gene: TRBD2; V gene: TRBV27; CDR3 protein: ASRNGLAGTDTQY
J gene: TRBJ1-1; D gene: TRBD1; V gene: TRBV27; CDR3 protein: ASSTRTGYTEAF
J gene: TRBJ2-3; D gene: TRBD2; V gene: TRBV4-1; CDR3 protein: ASSQGGGLAGKDTQY
J gene: TRBJ2-2; D gene: TRBD1; V gene: TRBV18; CDR3 protein: ASSPGTGLRNTGELF
J gene: TRBJ2-7; D gene: -; V gene: TRBV11-1; CDR3 protein: ASSENSYEQY
J gene: TRBJ2-5; D gene: TRBD2; V gene: TRBV5-1; CDR3 protein: ASSLGAVSGNQETQY
J gene: TRBJ2-7; D gene: TRBD1; V gene: TRBV11-2; CDR3 protein: ASSTRTGEDEQY
J gene: TRBJ1-3; D gene: -; V gene: TRBV28; CDR3 protein: ASSLVVQGIISGNTIY
J gene: TRBJ2-7; D gene: -; V gene: TRBV6-1; CDR3 protein: ASSEFWAGKAFEQY
J gene: TRBJ2-5; D gene: -; V gene: TRBV30; CDR3 protein: ACLKAGTETQY
J gene: TRBJ2-7; D gene: TRBD1; V gene: TRBV27; CDR3 protein: ASSPWDRPRPYEQY
J gene: TRBJ2-7; D gene: -; V gene: TRBV18; CDR3 protein: ASSPGLTRSYEQY
J gene: TRBJ2-5; D gene: TRBD2; V gene: TRBV13; CDR3 protein: ASSLVSGPAGQETQY
J gene: TRBJ2-5; D gene: -; V gene: TRBV21-1; CDR3 protein: ASTKGRGGETQY
J gene: TRBJ1-2; D gene: TRBD1; V gene: TRBV5-6; CDR3 protein: ASSPDRGRGYT
J gene: TRBJ2-1; D gene: -; V gene: TRBV15; CDR3 protein: ATSRDLGQASYNEQF
J gene: TRBJ1-1; D gene: -; V gene: TRBV6-5; CDR3 protein: ASTPGGPHTEAF
J gene: TRBJ1-1; D gene: -; V gene: TRBV6-5; CDR3 protein: ASSSNGLINTEAF
J gene: TRBJ1-1; D gene: TRBD1; V gene: TRBV7-2; CDR3 protein: ASSLGGGMNTEAF
J gene: TRBJ2-7; D gene: -; V gene: TRBV10-1; CDR3 protein: ASSEYGGTYEQY
J gene: TRBJ1-3; D gene: TRBD1; V gene: TRBV5-6; CDR3 protein: ASSVRRGQGVGTIY